These 15 T cell receptor beta chains share one sample of origin, sequenced in a study of shared clonotypes between healthy human individuals. Produced via immunoSEQ multiplex PCR; TCRdb's table is partial and in-frame only. The sample carries under 550,000 clones, 90% to 96% recorded once. The sequenced sample was naive CD4+ T cells sorted from blood. Described subset: CD45RA+ positively selected. The receptor source for this set is a woman aged 25 to 45 in good health.

V is TRBV5-1 and J is TRBJ1-1; D remains unclear. The germline V gene has CDR1 SGHRS and CDR2 YFSETQ. Trimming left V 0 bases short and J 0 bases short, with 6 bases between. The CDR3 runs 14 residues. The CDR3 nucleotides read TGCGCCAGCAGCTTGGAAACACTGAACACTGAAGCTTTCTTT. Translated, it gives CASSLETLNTEAFF. Full variable domain (rest looked up from reference TRBV5-1 and TRBJ1-1): KAGVTQTPRYLIKTRGQQVTLSCSPISGHRSVSWYQQTPGQGLQFLFEYFSETQRNKGNFPGRFSGRQFSNSRSEMNVSTLELGDSALYLCASSLETLNTEAFFGQGTRLTVV.

The CDR3 region has the DNA TGTGCCAGCAGTGAACACTCGTCCGGGGAGCTGTTTTTT. It encodes CASSEHSSGELFF. The chain couples TRBV6-1 to TRBJ2-2; D unclear. CDR1 and CDR2 (germline): MNHNS, SASEGT. V was shortened by 2 bases and J by 6 bases, with 7 bases between the two germline ends. The CDR3 contains 13 residues.

The rearrangement joins TRBV28 to TRBJ1-1; unclear D gene. Germline values: CDR1 MDHEN, CDR2 SYDVKM. The V end was cut by 6 bases, the J end by 0 bases, with 11 bases between. CDR3 length equals 14 residues. CDR3 nucleotides: TGTGCCAGCAGGACGGCGGGTATGAACACTGAAGCTTTCTTT. This codes for CASRTAGMNTEAFF.

This chain links TRBV11-2 with TRBJ2-3; 9 bases fit TRBD2. The V segment lost 5 bases and the J segment 4 bases; nucleotides outside the gene matches: 10. Per the germline V gene, CDR1 is SGHAT and CDR2 is FQNNGV. The CDR3 runs 16 residues. The CDR3 here is CASSLMPSGASDTQYF. CDR3 DNA sequence: TGTGCCAGCAGCCTCATGCCTAGCGGGGCCTCAGATACGCAGTATTTT.

The chain uses TRBV10-2 and TRBJ1-1; D is undetermined. This CDR3 has 15 residues. Germline V CDR1 and CDR2: WSHSY, SAAADI. The V end lost 1 base, the J end lost 9 bases, and 18 bases lay between the germline ends. The CDR3 protein is CASSEFLGQPAKAFF. CDR3 DNA sequence: TGCGCCAGCAGTGAGTTCTTAGGGCAACCGGCTAAAGCTTTCTTT.

This chain uses TRBV28 with TRBJ1-1; D uncertain. Germline CDR1 MDHEN, CDR2 SYDVKM. The V gene lost 5 bases and the J gene lost 2 bases, with 3 bases spanning the gap. The CDR3 is made up of 11 amino acids. The CDR3: CASSKNTEAFF. The CDR3 coding sequence is TGTGCCAGCAGTAAAAACACTGAAGCTTTCTTT.

The chain employs TRBV29-1 and TRBJ2-7, with 8 nucleotides matching TRBD1. The ends lost 7 bases at V and 5 bases at J; junction bases unmatched: 4. Germline V CDR1 and CDR2: SQVTM, ANQGSEA. This CDR3 region has 11 residues. CDR3 sequence: CSAEDRDEQYF. The CDR3 coding sequence is TGCAGCGCCGAGGACAGGGACGAGCAGTACTTC.

The CDR3 reads CASSKTSYEQYF. The CDR3 DNA sequence: TGTGCCAGCAGCAAAACTAGCTACGAGCAGTACTTC. The rearrangement joins TRBV7-2 to TRBJ2-5; TRBD2 might be the D (5 bases). The DNA end favors TRBJ2-7, so the J call may be wrong. This CDR3 comprises 12 residues. In germline, CDR1 is SGHTA, CDR2 FQGNSA.

The chain combines TRBV28 with TRBJ2-3; a weak D match, TRBD2 (6 bases). Trimming pared 5 bases from V and 3 bases from J, leaving 15 bases between. This CDR3 region has 15 residues. Germline V gene lookup returns CDR1 MDHEN and CDR2 SYDVKM. CDR3: CASSGGPGVTDTQYF. For the CDR3, the DNA is TGTGCCAGCAGTGGGGGTCCGGGGGTAACAGATACGCAGTATTTT.

The CDR3 sequence is CASSQGGGQTIQETQYF. DNA of the CDR3: TGTGCCAGCAGCCAAGGGGGGGGACAGACGATTCAAGAGACCCAGTACTTC. The chain is built from TRBV4-2 and TRBJ2-5, with D perhaps assigned TRBD1 or TRBD2 (7 bases each). Germline V gene lookup returns CDR1 LGHNA and CDR2 YNFKEQ. Deletions cut 1 base from V and 2 bases from J, with 17 bases between. This CDR3 contains 17 residues.

The chain combines TRBV5-4 with TRBJ2-7; 16 positions match TRBD2. Germline CDR1 is SGHNT and CDR2 is YYREEE (reference sequence). The CDR3 has 18 amino acids. Losses at the gene ends were 2 bases for V and 2 bases for J; bases not matched to a gene: 7. CDR3 loop: CASSFAGLAGGGTYEQYF. The CDR3 bases are TGTGCCAGCAGCTTCGCGGGACTAGCGGGAGGGGGGACCTACGAGCAGTACTTC. The variable domain in full, with the rest retrieved from reference TRBV5-4 and TRBJ2-7, is ETGVTQSPTHLIKTRGQQVTLRCSSQSGHNTVSWYQQALGQGPQFIFQYYREEENGRGNFPPRFSGLQFPNYSSELNVNALELDDSALYLCASSFAGLAGGGTYEQYFGPGTRLTVT.

This clone was observed once. The gene calls are TRBV15 and TRBJ1-1; tentatively, D is TRBD1 (6 bases). Per germline, CDR1 LNHNV and CDR2 YYDKDF (reference sequence). CDR3 length equals 12 residues. Trimming removed 3 bases at V and 12 bases at J, with 14 bases between. The CDR3 loop is CATSSAGTRSFF. CDR3 DNA sequence: TGTGCCACCAGCAGTGCCGGGACACGATCTTTCTTT.

CDR3: CASSLAKTVYTQYF. The CDR3 bases are TGTGCCAGCAGCTTAGCGAAGACGGTATATACGCAGTATTTT. This sequence joins TRBV7-2 and TRBJ2-3; D is unclear. The V gene lost 0 bases and the J gene lost 7 bases, with 11 bases spanning the gap. CDR3 size: 14 residues. The germline gives CDR1 SGHTA, CDR2 FQGNSA.

The rearrangement joins TRBV18 to TRBJ2-7; 8 positions agree with TRBD1. This CDR3 spans 14 amino acids. The junction had 3 bases not matched to a gene; V was cut back by 1 base and J by 4 bases. Germline V gene lookup returns CDR1 KGHSH and CDR2 LQKENI. Here the CDR3 DNA reads TGTGCCAGCTCACCACTGGACAGGGAATACGAGCAGTACTTC. Translated, it gives CASSPLDREYEQYF.

The chain recombines TRBV11-2 with TRBJ2-7, with TRBD1 as a possible D gene (5 bases). Looked up from germline, CDR1 is SGHAT and CDR2 is FQNNGV. The CDR3 covers 14 residues. V was shortened by 5 bases and J by 2 bases, with 13 bases between the two germline ends. CDR3 sequence reads: CASSKDSPTYEQYF. The DNA of the CDR3 is TGTGCCAGCAGCAAAGACAGCCCTACCTACGAGCAGTACTTC.